This T cell receptor beta chain emerged from a study of T-cell memory formation after mild COVID-19. CDR3 length: 14 amino acids. Germline V gene data show CDR1 as MDHEN and CDR2 as SYDVKM. V trimming: 5 bases; J trimming: 3 bases; junction bases outside the gene matches: 3. TCRdb fed the 5' RACE reads into MiXCR, producing one record per CDR3 protein. The repertoire holds some 450,000 distinct CDR3 sequences, with about 20% as singletons. What was sequenced was PBMCs or a T cell subset sorted from them (not recorded which). This TCR came from an adult woman who had mild COVID-19 (a few samples of this study predate the infection). Cell type and time point are not known. The chain combines TRBV28 with TRBJ1-2; 10 bases fit TRBD1. CDR3 region: CASSRTGGYYGYTF. CDR3 DNA: TGTGCCAGCAGTCGGACAGGGGGGTACTATGGCTACACCTTC.